These T cell receptor beta chains were read from a single sample in a study of cytomegalovirus exposure and HLA in healthy donors. Sequencing used immunoSEQ multiplex PCR; TCRdb keeps in-frame clones, though not all of them. Of approximately 56,000 clones listed, about 92% are singletons. Sequenced: PBMCs. These receptors were obtained from a man in his late teens or twenties in good health and CMV-seronegative. Both conserved end residues are part of each CDR3. Fields, in order: CDR3 protein, CDR3 DNA, D gene, V gene, clone size, J gene. A D gene is named only where the DNA matches it firmly. Some rows mark clone size as missing; the rest say once, few, many or name a class of expanded clone.

CDR3: CASSPGTSGTYEQYF; DNA: TGTGCCAGTAGTCCAGGGACTAGCGGGACCTACGAGCAGTACTTC; D: TRBD2; V: TRBV19; size: .; J: TRBJ2-7
CDR3: CASSIQGTSWKDTQYF; DNA: TGTGCCAGTAGTATACAGGGGACTAGCTGGAAAGATACGCAGTATTTT; D: TRBD2; V: TRBV19; size: .; J: TRBJ2-3
CDR3: CSVQTGQGPSNEQFF; DNA: TGCAGCGTCCAAACTGGACAGGGGCCAAGCAATGAGCAGTTCTTC; D: TRBD1; V: TRBV29-1; size: .; J: TRBJ2-1
CDR3: CAISESFGLAGAEQYF; DNA: TGTGCCATCAGTGAGTCGTTTGGGCTAGCGGGAGCCGAGCAGTACTTC; D: TRBD2; V: TRBV10-3; size: .; J: TRBJ2-7
CDR3: CASSVLAGEQFF; DNA: TGTGCCAGCAGTGTCCTAGCGGGGGAGCAGTTCTTC; D: TRBD2; V: TRBV25-1; size: .; J: TRBJ2-1
CDR3: CASSGPGSGRPLSEQFF; DNA: TGTGCCAGCAGTGGCCCGGGTAGCGGGAGACCCTTGAGTGAGCAGTTCTTC; D: TRBD2; V: TRBV28; size: .; J: TRBJ2-1
CDR3: CASSLSLAGVMNEQFF; DNA: TGTGCCAGCAGCTTATCTTTAGCGGGAGTCATGAATGAGCAGTTCTTC; D: TRBD2; V: TRBV7-9; size: .; J: TRBJ2-1
CDR3: CASSQAGGYSLNTEAFF; DNA: TGCGCCAGCAGCCAAGCAGGGGGTTACAGTCTGAACACTGAAGCTTTCTTT; D: TRBD1; V: TRBV4-1; size: .; J: TRBJ1-1
CDR3: CASSSTGYTIYF; DNA: TGTGCCAGCAGCTCGACGGGTTACACCATATATTTT; D: .; V: TRBV7-9; size: .; J: TRBJ1-3
CDR3: CASSPEGAFYGYTF; DNA: TGCGCCAGCAGCCCGGAGGGGGCGTTCTATGGCTACACCTTC; D: TRBD1; V: TRBV5-1; size: once; J: TRBJ1-2
CDR3: CASSQDRGGLYEQYF; DNA: TGCGCCAGCAGCCAAGATAGGGGGGGGCTCTACGAGCAGTACTTC; D: .; V: TRBV4-1; size: .; J: TRBJ2-7
CDR3: CASSLGGQGQPQHF; DNA: TGTGCCAGCAGCTTAGGGGGACAGGGGCAGCCCCAGCATTTT; D: TRBD1; V: TRBV7-2; size: .; J: TRBJ1-5
CDR3: CASSQEFQDSYNEQFF; DNA: TGTGCCAGCAGCCAAGAATTCCAGGATTCCTACAATGAGCAGTTCTTC; D: .; V: TRBV4-2; size: .; J: TRBJ2-1
CDR3: CASSASGVKETQYF; DNA: TGTGCCAGCAGCGCATCAGGGGTTAAAGAGACCCAGTACTTC; D: .; V: TRBV9; size: .; J: TRBJ2-5
CDR3: CASKIAGVGSYEQYF; DNA: TGTGCCAGCAAGATAGCGGGAGTGGGCTCCTACGAGCAGTACTTC; D: TRBD2; V: TRBV28; size: .; J: TRBJ2-7
CDR3: CASSLGGSRPGELFF; DNA: TGTGCCAGCAGCTTAGGCGGGAGTAGGCCCGGGGAGCTGTTTTTT; D: .; V: TRBV13; size: .; J: TRBJ2-2